Here is one T cell receptor beta chain with its context. This sample is part of a study of T cells in Graves' hyperthyroidism and ophthalmopathy. The source material, RNA transcripts, was used to amplify TCR beta CDR3 regions. HTBI primers were the set used in a first-round RT-PCR of the TCR CDR3. MiXCR was run by TCRdb on the multiplex PCR reads, yielding one entry per CDR3 protein. The sample has about 400,000 distinct CDR3 sequences, over 11% seen once. Lactation, pregnancy, other autoimmune disease or uncontrolled infection excluded patients. Diagnoses rested on clinical symptoms, serum thyroxine and TRAb, thyroid ultrasound and orbital computed tomography. Fresh peripheral blood, 10 ml, yielded the PBMCs. The CDR3 length is 16 residues. In germline, CDR1 is LNHDA, CDR2 SQIVND (reference sequence). Trimming stripped 7 bases from V and 7 bases from J, with 25 bases between.

The source material was blood. This receptor was taken from a man between 50 and 59 years old with Graves' ophthalmopathy. The V and J genes are TRBV19 and TRBJ1-1; D is perhaps TRBD1 (6 bases). CDR3 in amino acids: CASTFGGLRERNEAFF. The CDR3 DNA reads as TGTGCCAGTACGTTCGGGGGGCTCCGGGAAAGAAATGAAGCTTTCTTT.